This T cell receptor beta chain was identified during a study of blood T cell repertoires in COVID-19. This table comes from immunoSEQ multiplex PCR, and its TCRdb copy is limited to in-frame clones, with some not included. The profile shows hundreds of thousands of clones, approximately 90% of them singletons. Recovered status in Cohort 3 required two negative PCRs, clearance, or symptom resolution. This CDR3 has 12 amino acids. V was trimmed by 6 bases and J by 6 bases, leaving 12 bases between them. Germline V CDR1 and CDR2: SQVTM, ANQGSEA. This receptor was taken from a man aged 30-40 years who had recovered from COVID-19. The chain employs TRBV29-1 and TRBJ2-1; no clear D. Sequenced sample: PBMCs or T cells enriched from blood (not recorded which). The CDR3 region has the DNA TGCAGCGTCGCGGCCCCCTCCAATGAGCAGTTCTTC. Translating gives CSVAAPSNEQFF.